The rows below give T cell receptor beta chains drawn from one sample of a study of naive and memory T cell subsets. Each CDR3 protein is one row after TCRdb ran MiXCR on the UMI-ligation and nested PCR reads. The sample lists roughly 91,000 distinct CDR3 sequences, under 15% occurring once. The sample was central memory CD4+ T cells from blood. Receptors originate from a human donor in good health. CDR3s include the opening cysteine and the closing phenylalanine or tryptophan. D genes are given only for firm matches. Rows may omit the clone size; those that give it use once, few, many or a size class.

size: few
D: TRBD2
J: TRBJ2-1
V: TRBV7-2
DNA: TGTGCCAGCAGCTCCGAACCGACTAGCTGGTTCTCCTACAATGAGCAGTTCTTC
CDR3: CASSSEPTSWFSYNEQFF

size: many
D: TRBD2
J: TRBJ2-3
V: TRBV20-1
DNA: TGCAGTGCCTGGACTAGCGGGAGGTCAACAGATACGCAGTATTTT
CDR3: CSAWTSGRSTDTQYF

size: -
D: TRBD1
J: TRBJ2-7
V: TRBV28
DNA: TGTGCCAGCAGTACCCGGACAGGGGGTTACGAGCAGTACTTC
CDR3: CASSTRTGGYEQYF

size: few
D: TRBD2
J: TRBJ2-3
V: TRBV12-3/TRBV12-4
DNA: TGTGCCAGCAGCCGGGGGACTAACACAGATACGCAGTATTTT
CDR3: CASSRGTNTDTQYF

size: many
D: -
J: TRBJ2-7
V: TRBV7-2
DNA: TGTGCCAGCAGCTTAGCTCTCTCCTACGAGCAGTACTTC
CDR3: CASSLALSYEQYF

size: -
D: TRBD2
J: TRBJ2-1
V: TRBV20-1
DNA: TGCAGTGCTACTCCCCTAGCGGGAGATAATGAGCAGTTCTTC
CDR3: CSATPLAGDNEQFF

size: -
D: -
J: TRBJ2-7
V: TRBV20-1
DNA: TGCAGTGCTAGTCAAGACTACTATACCTACGAGCAGTACTTC
CDR3: CSASQDYYTYEQYF

size: -
D: TRBD2
J: TRBJ2-1
V: TRBV19
DNA: TGTGCCAGTAAGCGGGAGCGGTACAATGAGCAGTTCTTC
CDR3: CASKRERYNEQFF

size: many
D: -
J: TRBJ2-7
V: TRBV6-6
DNA: TGTGCCAGCAGATCTATGGCGGCTTCCCGGAGGGAATACTACGAGCAGTACTTC
CDR3: CASRSMAASRREYYEQYF

size: -
D: -
J: TRBJ2-1
V: TRBV21-1
DNA: TGTGCCAGTAGCGGGACTAGCGGGACCTACAATGAGCAGTTCTTC
CDR3: CASSGTSGTYNEQFF

size: -
D: -
J: TRBJ2-1
V: TRBV2
DNA: TGTGCCAGCAGTGAAGTTCCGGGCATAGGGAATGAGCAGTTCTTC
CDR3: CASSEVPGIGNEQFF

size: few
D: TRBD1
J: TRBJ1-2
V: TRBV29-1
DNA: TGCAGCGTTGAAGATCCAGACAGGGGTCTGATTGATGGCTACACCTTC
CDR3: CSVEDPDRGLIDGYTF

size: few
D: -
J: TRBJ2-3
V: TRBV6-2/TRBV6-3
DNA: TGTGCCAGCAGTTGGGGATCATCCGCGGATACGCAGTATTTT
CDR3: CASSWGSSADTQYF

size: few
D: TRBD2
J: TRBJ2-5
V: TRBV7-2
DNA: TGTGCCAGCAGAAGGGCGGGAGGGGAGACCCAGTACTTC
CDR3: CASRRAGGETQYF

size: many
D: -
J: TRBJ1-3
V: TRBV9
DNA: TGTGCCAGCAGCCCCCGACAGTATTCTTCTGGAAACACCATATATTTT
CDR3: CASSPRQYSSGNTIYF

size: -
D: -
J: TRBJ1-4
V: TRBV4-2
DNA: TGTGCCAGCCGTCAGTTAGTTGCAACTAATGAAAAACTGTTTTTT
CDR3: CASRQLVATNEKLFF

size: few
D: TRBD2
J: TRBJ2-7
V: TRBV7-2
DNA: TGTGCCAGCAGCTCCCGACTAGCGGGAATCGCCTACGAGCAGTACTTC
CDR3: CASSSRLAGIAYEQYF

size: -
D: -
J: TRBJ1-5
V: TRBV4-1
DNA: TGCGCCAGCAGCCAAGAAGGTACGGGTAGGGAGCCCCAGCATTTT
CDR3: CASSQEGTGREPQHF

size: many
D: TRBD1
J: TRBJ2-5
V: TRBV2
DNA: TGTGCCAGCAGCCGGCAGGGGGTGGGAGAGACCCAGTACTTC
CDR3: CASSRQGVGETQYF

size: -
D: TRBD1
J: TRBJ2-7
V: TRBV3-1
DNA: TGTGCCAGCAGCCAGACAGGGGCGACTCGGGAGCAGTACTTC
CDR3: CASSQTGATREQYF

size: -
D: -
J: TRBJ2-1
V: TRBV7-9
DNA: TGTGCCAGCAGCTTTAACGTTAACAATGAGCAGTTCTTC
CDR3: CASSFNVNNEQFF

size: -
D: -
J: TRBJ2-7
V: TRBV20-1
DNA: TGCAGTGCTTATCCAGGGGACGCGGGCTCCGAGCAGTACTTC
CDR3: CSAYPGDAGSEQYF

size: few
D: TRBD2
J: TRBJ2-3
V: TRBV25-1
DNA: TGTGCCAGCGGTATAGCGGGGGTCACAGATACGCAGTATTTT
CDR3: CASGIAGVTDTQYF

size: -
D: TRBD1
J: TRBJ2-3
V: TRBV12-3/TRBV12-4
DNA: TGTGCCAGCAGGACAGGGTTGGGCACAGATACGCAGTATTTT
CDR3: CASRTGLGTDTQYF

size: few
D: -
J: TRBJ2-4
V: TRBV28
DNA: TGTGCCAGCAGCAAAATAGCGACAGTAGCCAAAAACATTCAGTACTTC
CDR3: CASSKIATVAKNIQYF

size: many
D: TRBD1
J: TRBJ2-7
V: TRBV20-1
DNA: TGCAGTGCATGGACAGGGGCTGCCTACGAGCAGTACTTC
CDR3: CSAWTGAAYEQYF

size: many
D: -
J: TRBJ2-4
V: TRBV29-1
DNA: TGCAGCGTTCAAAGAGCGAGGGACATTCAGTACTTC
CDR3: CSVQRARDIQYF

size: many
D: -
J: TRBJ2-3
V: TRBV7-2
DNA: TGTGCCAGCAGCCCTCTGATATCATCGGGACTCCACACAGATACGCAGTATTTT
CDR3: CASSPLISSGLHTDTQYF

size: few
D: -
J: TRBJ2-5
V: TRBV5-5
DNA: TGTGCCAGCACAGTGACTGGGAAAGAGACCCAGTACTTC
CDR3: CASTVTGKETQYF

size: many
D: -
J: TRBJ1-1
V: TRBV30
DNA: TGTGCCTGGATAAGGCAGGGTGGGATTTCGGACACTGAAGCTTTCTTT
CDR3: CAWIRQGGISDTEAFF

size: many
D: TRBD2
J: TRBJ2-1
V: TRBV20-1
DNA: TGCAGTGCTCATCCCGGGACTAGCGGGAGGAGTGAGCAGTTCTTC
CDR3: CSAHPGTSGRSEQFF

size: -
D: -
J: TRBJ2-5
V: TRBV28
DNA: TGTGCCAGCAGACAGACAGGGGAGGGGACCCAGTACTTC
CDR3: CASRQTGEGTQYF

size: -
D: -
J: TRBJ2-1
V: TRBV27
DNA: TGTGCCAGCAGTCTATCCCAGACAGGATCCTACAATGAGCAGTTCTTC
CDR3: CASSLSQTGSYNEQFF

size: -
D: -
J: TRBJ2-2
V: TRBV10-2
DNA: TGCGCCAGCAGTTGGCAGTTAGGAACCGGGGAGCTGTTTTTT
CDR3: CASSWQLGTGELFF

size: few
D: TRBD1
J: TRBJ1-4
V: TRBV27
DNA: TGTGCCAGCACGGGACAGGGGGAGGAAAAACTGTTTTTT
CDR3: CASTGQGEEKLFF

size: few
D: -
J: TRBJ1-2
V: TRBV4-1
DNA: TGCGCCAGCAGCCAAACACAGGGAAACTATGGCTACACCTTC
CDR3: CASSQTQGNYGYTF

size: -
D: TRBD2
J: TRBJ2-3
V: TRBV24-1
DNA: TGTGCCACCAGTGATTTAGCGGGATCTACCGTAGATACGCAGTATTTT
CDR3: CATSDLAGSTVDTQYF

size: -
D: -
J: TRBJ2-7
V: TRBV7-2
DNA: TGTGCCAGCAGCTTAAGTGATGGGACCGAGCAGTACTTC
CDR3: CASSLSDGTEQYF

size: -
D: TRBD2
J: TRBJ2-7
V: TRBV10-3
DNA: TGTGCCATCAGTGTAGCGGGAGGGCTTGAGCAGTACTTC
CDR3: CAISVAGGLEQYF

size: few
D: TRBD2
J: TRBJ2-1
V: TRBV20-1
DNA: TGCAGTGCTAGAGATGTGGCTAGCGGGGCCTACAATGAGCAGTTCTTC
CDR3: CSARDVASGAYNEQFF

size: few
D: TRBD2
J: TRBJ2-2
V: TRBV15
DNA: TGTGCCACCAGCAGGGGACTAGCGGGAGGCTACACCGGGGAGCTGTTTTTT
CDR3: CATSRGLAGGYTGELFF

size: -
D: TRBD1
J: TRBJ1-5
V: TRBV10-2
DNA: TGCGCCAGCAGTATACAGGGGAATCAGCCCCAGCATTTT
CDR3: CASSIQGNQPQHF

size: many
D: -
J: TRBJ1-3
V: TRBV4-2
DNA: TGTGCCAGCAGCCAAGTCGGGGGGGGCAGCTCTGGAAACACCATATATTTT
CDR3: CASSQVGGGSSGNTIYF

size: -
D: TRBD2
J: TRBJ2-3
V: TRBV10-3
DNA: TGTGCCATCAGTGAGTCATCGACTAGCGGGCGCACAGATACGCAGTATTTT
CDR3: CAISESSTSGRTDTQYF

size: -
D: TRBD1
J: TRBJ1-2
V: TRBV24-1
DNA: TGTGCCACCAGTGATTCAACCCAGGACAGGGGCATCTATGGCTACACCTTC
CDR3: CATSDSTQDRGIYGYTF

size: -
D: -
J: TRBJ1-6
V: TRBV20-1
DNA: TGCAGTGCTAGATTGAGGGGGGCAGTTAATTCACCCCTCCACTTT
CDR3: CSARLRGAVNSPLHF

size: many
D: TRBD1
J: TRBJ2-5
V: TRBV29-1
DNA: TGCAGCGCAATGACAGGGGCCCAAGAGACCCAGTACTTC
CDR3: CSAMTGAQETQYF

size: -
D: -
J: TRBJ1-6
V: TRBV12-3/TRBV12-4
DNA: TGTGCCAGCAGAGACAATGTGGGATTCACCCTCCACTTT
CDR3: CASRDNVGFTLHF

size: -
D: -
J: TRBJ1-6
V: TRBV7-2
DNA: TGTGCCAGCAGCTTAGTCGGTTCACCCCTCCACTTT
CDR3: CASSLVGSPLHF

size: -
D: TRBD2
J: TRBJ2-2
V: TRBV15
DNA: TGTGCCACCAGCAAACTAGCGGGAGGGCCCGGGGAGCTGTTTTTT
CDR3: CATSKLAGGPGELFF

size: few
D: TRBD2
J: TRBJ2-3
V: TRBV28
DNA: TGTGCCAGCAGTCTCACGGGACTAGCGGGTCTCACAGATACGCAGTATTTT
CDR3: CASSLTGLAGLTDTQYF

size: few
D: -
J: TRBJ2-5
V: TRBV19
DNA: TGTGCCAGTAGTAGGGGAAAGGTGGAGACCCAGTACTTC
CDR3: CASSRGKVETQYF

size: many
D: TRBD2
J: TRBJ2-3
V: TRBV2
DNA: TGTGCCAGCAGTGAGATCGGGACTACCCGCACAGATACGCAGTATTTT
CDR3: CASSEIGTTRTDTQYF

size: -
D: TRBD2
J: TRBJ2-1
V: TRBV5-4
DNA: TGTGCCAGCAGCTTGAGGAGCGGGGGGAACAATGAGCAGTTCTTC
CDR3: CASSLRSGGNNEQFF

size: many
D: TRBD2
J: TRBJ2-7
V: TRBV5-1
DNA: TGCGCCAGCAGCTTGGCTCCGACTAGCGGGAGCTCCTACGAGCAGTACTTC
CDR3: CASSLAPTSGSSYEQYF